Below, 7 T cell receptor beta chains from the same sample are listed, as sequenced in a study of neurological immune-mediated disorders. Each CDR3 protein is one row after TCRdb ran MiXCR on the 5' RACE reads. The data contain about 80,000 distinct CDR3 sequences, approximately 9.4% of them singletons. Input material: PBMCs. These receptors were obtained from a man aged 50 to 60 in good health.

This clonotype was recorded at least ten times. The V and J genes are TRBV15 and TRBJ2-1; tentative D call: TRBD2 (5 bases). V lost 3 bases to trimming and J lost 8 bases, with 17 bases between them. CDR3 length: 15 residues. Germline V CDR1 and CDR2: LNHNV, YYDKDF (reference sequence). The CDR3 loop is CATSSDHGVKHEQFF. CDR3 DNA sequence: TGTGCCACCAGCAGCGATCACGGGGTAAAGCATGAGCAGTTCTTC.

Many counts were recorded for this clonotype. This chain connects TRBV20-1 to TRBJ2-7, with 14 bases lining up with TRBD2. V shed 6 bases and J 3 bases; nucleotides not matched to a gene: 7. There are 15 residues in the CDR3. Per the germline V gene, CDR1 is DFQATT and CDR2 is SNEGSKA (reference sequence). The DNA of the CDR3 is TGCAGTGCCCCCGGGACTAGCGGGGGTATCTACGAGCAGTACTTC. Translated: CSAPGTSGGIYEQYF.

This clonotype came up many times. The J gene is TRBJ1-1, the V gene TRBV20-1, with TRBD1 as a possible D gene (5 bases). The germline V gene has CDR1 DFQATT and CDR2 SNEGSKA (reference sequence). Between the trimmed V and J ends, which lost 5 bases and 0 bases, there was a span of 13 bases. The CDR3 is 14 amino acids. The CDR3 loop reads CSAGPGGVNTEAFF. In DNA, the CDR3 is TGCAGTGCTGGCCCGGGGGGGGTGAACACTGAAGCTTTCTTT.

This clonotype occurred many times. The CDR3 bases are TGTGCCAGCAGCCGCTATACTAGCGGGAGTTACGAGCAGTACTTC. Its translation: CASSRYTSGSYEQYF. The rearrangement joins TRBV7-2 to TRBJ2-7; the match to TRBD2 covers 11 bases. Germline values: CDR1 SGHTA, CDR2 FQGNSA. The CDR3 length is 15 residues. With 5 bases clipped from V and 4 bases from J, the junction kept 7 bases outside the gene matches. Filled out from reference TRBV7-2 and TRBJ2-7, the complete variable domain reads GAGVSQSPSNKVTEKGKDVELRCDPISGHTALYWYRQSLGQGLEFLIYFQGNSAPDKSGLPSDRFSAERTGGSVSTLTIQRTQQEDSAVYLCASSRYTSGSYEQYFGPGTRLTVT.

There are many counts of this clonotype. This chain uses TRBV20-1 with TRBJ2-4; D gene unclear. The CDR3 runs 13 residues. V was cut by 5 bases and J by 6 bases, with 14 bases left in between. CDR1 is DFQATT and CDR2 is SNEGSKA in the germline V gene (reference sequence). In DNA, the CDR3 is TGCAGTGCTCCCGAAAAGCTGGGAAACATTCAGTACTTC. Translating gives CSAPEKLGNIQYF.

This clonotype occurred many times. The V and J genes are TRBV5-1 and TRBJ1-4, with D perhaps matching TRBD1 (5 bases). With 4 bases removed from V and 4 bases from J, the gap between germline ends came to 14 bases. This CDR3 comprises 15 residues. The germline V gene encodes CDR1 SGHRS and CDR2 YFSETQ. The CDR3: CASSLVGDGNEKLFF. CDR3 DNA sequence: TGCGCCAGCAGCCTCGTGGGGGACGGTAATGAAAAACTGTTTTTT. Supplemented by reference TRBV5-1 and TRBJ1-4, the full variable domain reads KAGVTQTPRYLIKTRGQQVTLSCSPISGHRSVSWYQQTPGQGLQFLFEYFSETQRNKGNFPGRFSGRQFSNSRSEMNVSTLELGDSALYLCASSLVGDGNEKLFFGSGTQLSVL.

This clonotype was detected many times. The rearrangement uses TRBV20-1 and TRBJ2-7; D gene uncertain. The V end was cut by 3 bases, the J end by 4 bases, with 13 bases between. Germline V gene data show CDR1 as DFQATT and CDR2 as SNEGSKA (reference sequence). The CDR3 totals 13 residues. The CDR3 DNA reads TGCAGTGCTAGTGGTTACAGAACGTACGAGCAGTACTTC. Translated, it gives CSASGYRTYEQYF.